This T cell receptor beta chain was retrieved from a study of cytomegalovirus exposure and HLA in healthy donors. Study conclusions and caveats: According to a subsequent analysis, TCR clusters identified in the first cohort showed a tendency to co-occur across the roughly 120 validation repertoires.

Only in-frame clones appear in the TCRdb table, and some are missing; sequencing was by immunoSEQ multiplex PCR. Of about 330,000 clones in the sample, 86% were seen once. The germline V gene has CDR1 SGHNT and CDR2 YYREEE (reference sequence). This CDR3 contains 14 residues. Trimming removed 0 bases at V and 1 base at J, with 7 bases between. As to this clone: As yet, its antigen is unknown.

The specimen was PBMCs. This sequence was found in a woman aged 18-30 years in good health and CMV-seronegative. The J gene is TRBJ1-2, the V gene TRBV5-4; D unclear. The CDR3 reads CASSLVDINYGYTF. CDR3 coding DNA: TGTGCCAGCAGCTTGGTAGACATTAACTATGGCTACACCTTC. Filled out from reference TRBV5-4 and TRBJ1-2, the complete variable domain reads ETGVTQSPTHLIKTRGQQVTLRCSSQSGHNTVSWYQQALGQGPQFIFQYYREEENGRGNFPPRFSGLQFPNYSSELNVNALELDDSALYLCASSLVDINYGYTFGSGTRLTVV.